The rows below give T cell receptor beta chains drawn from one sample of a study of blood T cells in healthy people across ages. From the 5' RACE reads, TCRdb called clonotypes with MiXCR, one entry per CDR3 protein. The table records 380,000 or so distinct CDR3 sequences, about 49% of them present only once. The sample comprised blood. These receptors were obtained from a man in his 60s in good health. Each CDR3 is given with its conserved first and last residue. The D gene is left open where the match is weak. The size entry is marked missing in some rows and otherwise reads once, few, many or a size class.

-	TRBV11-2	-	TRBJ2-7	TGTGCCAGCAGCTTAGGGCAGTCCACTTACGAGCAGTACTTC	CASSLGQSTYEQYF
-	TRBV7-2	-	TRBJ2-7	TGTGCCAGCAGCCTGACTAATGGGGCGTGGGAGCAGTACTTC	CASSLTNGAWEQYF
-	TRBV28	-	TRBJ1-1	TGTGCCACGCTCCTTCTAGGGGGGGAAGCTTTCTTT	CATLLLGGEAFF
-	TRBV29-1	-	TRBJ1-1	TGCAGCGTTGCACACTTACAGGGTTACAACACTGAAGCTTTCTTT	CSVAHLQGYNTEAFF
-	TRBV5-6	-	TRBJ2-7	TGTGCCAGCAGCCCCGTCCAGGCGATCTACGAGCAGTACTTC	CASSPVQAIYEQYF
-	TRBV28	-	TRBJ1-6	TGTGCCAGCAGCCCCGGGGCGGGGAATTCACCCCTCCACTTT	CASSPGAGNSPLHF
few	TRBV9	-	TRBJ2-5	TGTGCCAGCAGCGTAGAGCCCGGGTCGGAGACCCAGTACTTC	CASSVEPGSETQYF
-	TRBV7-2	-	TRBJ2-7	TGTGCCAGCAGCCCGGGAGCATTAGCGACCTACGAGCAGTACTTC	CASSPGALATYEQYF
many	TRBV4-1	-	TRBJ1-2	TGCGCCAGCAGCCAAGATTCAATGGTGTCAGGCGGCTACACCTTC	CASSQDSMVSGGYTF
few	TRBV7-3	TRBD2	TRBJ2-1	TGTGCCAGCAGCTTATTCGTCGGGAGGGCCGGGGAGCAGTTCTTC	CASSLFVGRAGEQFF
-	TRBV20-1	TRBD1	TRBJ2-7	TGCAGTGCTAGCGCGGGGACAGGGGTGTGGGAGCAGTACTTC	CSASAGTGVWEQYF
-	TRBV30	TRBD1	TRBJ1-2	TGTGCGCGGAGGGGAACGGGACAGGGAAACTACACCTTC	CARRGTGQGNYTF
-	TRBV2	-	TRBJ2-6	TGTGCCAGCACAGGGACCGGGGCCAACGTCCTGACTTTC	CASTGTGANVLTF
-	TRBV18	-	TRBJ2-3	TGTGCCAGCTCACCGGAAGGAGATACGCAGTATTTT	CASSPEGDTQYF
-	TRBV2	-	TRBJ2-7	TGTGCCAGCAGTGGTGGGACGGCCGAGGGTGAGCAGTACTTC	CASSGGTAEGEQYF
once	TRBV20-1	-	TRBJ2-7	TGCAGTGCCGCCCCCCGCCAGGGGGGCTACGAGCAGTACTTC	CSAAPRQGGYEQYF
many	TRBV2	TRBD2	TRBJ2-7	TGTGCCAGCACTAGCGGGCAATCCTACGAGCAGTACTTC	CASTSGQSYEQYF
-	TRBV20-1	-	TRBJ2-1	TGCAGTGCTTTAGGGGGCTCCTACAATGAGCAGTTCTTC	CSALGGSYNEQFF
-	TRBV13	TRBD2	TRBJ2-5	TGTGCCAGCAGCTTACGCCGAGCGGGGAAAGAGACCCAGTACTTC	CASSLRRAGKETQYF
-	TRBV29-1	-	TRBJ2-1	TGCAGCGTCTATGGGGGGAATGAGCAGTTCTTC	CSVYGGNEQFF